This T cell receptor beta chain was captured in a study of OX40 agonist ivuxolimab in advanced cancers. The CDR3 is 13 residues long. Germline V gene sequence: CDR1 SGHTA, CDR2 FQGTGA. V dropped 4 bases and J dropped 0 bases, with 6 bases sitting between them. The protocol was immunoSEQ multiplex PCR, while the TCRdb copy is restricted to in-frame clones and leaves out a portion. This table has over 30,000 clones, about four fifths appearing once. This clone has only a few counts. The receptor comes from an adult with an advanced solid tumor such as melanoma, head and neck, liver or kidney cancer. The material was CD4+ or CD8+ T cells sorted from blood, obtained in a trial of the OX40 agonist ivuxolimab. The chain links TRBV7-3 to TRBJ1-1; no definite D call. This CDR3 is CASSSNMNTEAFF. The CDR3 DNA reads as TGTGCCAGCAGCTCTAATATGAACACTGAAGCTTTCTTT. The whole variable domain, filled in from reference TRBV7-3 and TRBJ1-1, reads GAGVSQTPSNKVTEKGKYVELRCDPISGHTALYWYRQSLGQGPEFLIYFQGTGAADDSGLPNDRFFAVRPEGSVSTLKIQRTERGDSAVYLCASSSNMNTEAFFGQGTRLTVV.